A selection of T cell receptor beta chains follows, all from one sample in a study of T cell repertoires in cytomegalovirus infection. No antigen has been assigned to these receptors. Via MiXCR, TCRdb re-called the reads, giving one row per CDR3 protein. The data contain 160,000 or so distinct CDR3 sequences, roughly a fifth of them seen just once; the ten biggest clones take up under 30%. The sequencing used CD8+ T cells from cultured PBMCs, collected from culture after CMV antigen stimulation. The source of these receptors is a human donor in good health (CMV status not recorded). Some clones in this sample may be carry-over from other donors' samples. Both conserved end residues are part of each CDR3. Fields, in order: J gene, V gene, D gene, clone size, CDR3 protein. The D gene is left open where the match is weak. Some rows have no size entry. The others give once, few or many, or a class for an expanded clone.

j_call: TRBJ2-5
v_call: TRBV5-4
d_call: TRBD2
clone_size: NA
cdr3_aa: CASSLNSGGAQETQYF

j_call: TRBJ1-6
v_call: TRBV7-2
d_call: NA
clone_size: few
cdr3_aa: CASSLALGHPNSPLHF

j_call: TRBJ2-2
v_call: TRBV7-9
d_call: NA
clone_size: few
cdr3_aa: CAQPKNTGELFF

j_call: TRBJ2-1
v_call: TRBV7-2
d_call: NA
clone_size: few
cdr3_aa: CASSPKGGDPYNEQFF

j_call: TRBJ1-2
v_call: TRBV12-3/TRBV12-4
d_call: TRBD1
clone_size: NA
cdr3_aa: CASSQRTGVYGYTF

j_call: TRBJ2-2
v_call: TRBV7-9
d_call: NA
clone_size: NA
cdr3_aa: CASSLLGAPDTGELFF

j_call: TRBJ1-1
v_call: TRBV4-3
d_call: NA
clone_size: NA
cdr3_aa: CASSQDSITPGTEAFF

j_call: TRBJ2-3
v_call: TRBV27
d_call: TRBD2
clone_size: NA
cdr3_aa: CASSPGLAGAHTQYF

j_call: TRBJ1-2
v_call: TRBV28
d_call: TRBD1
clone_size: NA
cdr3_aa: CASSSPRSAGGNGYTF

j_call: TRBJ1-1
v_call: TRBV7-9
d_call: NA
clone_size: NA
cdr3_aa: CASSPPKGKGTEAFF

j_call: TRBJ2-1
v_call: TRBV6-5
d_call: TRBD1
clone_size: few
cdr3_aa: CASSDWTGDPKNEQFF

j_call: TRBJ2-5
v_call: TRBV12-3/TRBV12-4
d_call: NA
clone_size: few
cdr3_aa: CASSLVGETQYF

j_call: TRBJ2-7
v_call: TRBV11-2
d_call: TRBD1
clone_size: NA
cdr3_aa: CASSPVPGTGYEQYF

j_call: TRBJ2-7
v_call: TRBV7-9
d_call: TRBD1
clone_size: many
cdr3_aa: CASSPRTGFYEQYF

j_call: TRBJ2-2
v_call: TRBV25-1
d_call: NA
clone_size: NA
cdr3_aa: CASSEWKGIGELFF

j_call: TRBJ2-3
v_call: TRBV7-2
d_call: TRBD1
clone_size: few
cdr3_aa: CASSFTGQGADTQYF

j_call: TRBJ1-5
v_call: TRBV12-3/TRBV12-4
d_call: TRBD1
clone_size: few
cdr3_aa: CASSLSGQGRQPQHF

j_call: TRBJ1-2
v_call: TRBV12-3/TRBV12-4
d_call: NA
clone_size: NA
cdr3_aa: CASSFVGGYTF

j_call: TRBJ2-5
v_call: TRBV9
d_call: TRBD1
clone_size: many
cdr3_aa: CASNRDRDGPAQETQYF

j_call: TRBJ2-6
v_call: TRBV6-1
d_call: TRBD1
clone_size: few
cdr3_aa: CASSHPWDSDLYWGANVLTF

j_call: TRBJ2-1
v_call: TRBV28
d_call: NA
clone_size: few
cdr3_aa: CASSSTGYEQFF

j_call: TRBJ1-3
v_call: TRBV7-8
d_call: NA
clone_size: NA
cdr3_aa: CASSLDRTSSGNTIYF

j_call: TRBJ1-1
v_call: TRBV28
d_call: NA
clone_size: NA
cdr3_aa: CASSPGGEINTEAFF

j_call: TRBJ1-5
v_call: TRBV24-1
d_call: NA
clone_size: few
cdr3_aa: CATSDGHGGARQPQHF

j_call: TRBJ2-7
v_call: TRBV4-2
d_call: NA
clone_size: NA
cdr3_aa: CASSQEEAQTPYEQYF

j_call: TRBJ1-1
v_call: TRBV6-5
d_call: NA
clone_size: few
cdr3_aa: CASSYGRELMNTEAFF

j_call: TRBJ2-3
v_call: TRBV7-2
d_call: TRBD2
clone_size: NA
cdr3_aa: CASSPRASGYTDTQYF

j_call: TRBJ1-5
v_call: TRBV9
d_call: NA
clone_size: many
cdr3_aa: CASSVGEGPGQPQHF

j_call: TRBJ2-1
v_call: TRBV7-2
d_call: NA
clone_size: few
cdr3_aa: CASSLAGIGRNEQFF

j_call: TRBJ2-7
v_call: TRBV12-5
d_call: NA
clone_size: few
cdr3_aa: CASGLGWTEQYF

j_call: TRBJ1-1
v_call: TRBV6-5
d_call: NA
clone_size: many
cdr3_aa: CASSYPGQKNTEAFF

j_call: TRBJ1-1
v_call: TRBV7-2
d_call: NA
clone_size: few
cdr3_aa: CASSFNIQAFF

j_call: TRBJ1-2
v_call: TRBV20-1
d_call: NA
clone_size: few
cdr3_aa: CSASSVGEESTANYGYTF

j_call: TRBJ2-4
v_call: TRBV4-3
d_call: NA
clone_size: NA
cdr3_aa: CASSPRGTDARQYF

j_call: TRBJ2-1
v_call: TRBV30
d_call: TRBD2
clone_size: NA
cdr3_aa: CAGTGTSGSWEQFF

j_call: TRBJ1-3
v_call: TRBV7-9
d_call: NA
clone_size: few
cdr3_aa: CASSLAPSGTTHPGNTIYF

j_call: TRBJ1-5
v_call: TRBV12-3/TRBV12-4
d_call: NA
clone_size: NA
cdr3_aa: CASSSWMGPQHF

j_call: TRBJ2-7
v_call: TRBV7-2
d_call: TRBD1
clone_size: NA
cdr3_aa: CASSPRTGGGEQYF

j_call: TRBJ2-6
v_call: TRBV6-8
d_call: NA
clone_size: NA
cdr3_aa: CASGSGSGANVLTF

j_call: TRBJ1-2
v_call: TRBV7-9
d_call: NA
clone_size: NA
cdr3_aa: CASSYQSGHGYTF

j_call: TRBJ2-7
v_call: TRBV6-6
d_call: NA
clone_size: few
cdr3_aa: CASSSGASSYEQYF

j_call: TRBJ1-1
v_call: TRBV30
d_call: TRBD1
clone_size: NA
cdr3_aa: CAWSGQGNTEAFF

j_call: TRBJ2-7
v_call: TRBV7-6
d_call: TRBD1
clone_size: NA
cdr3_aa: CASSLAYRGGYEQYF

j_call: TRBJ1-6
v_call: TRBV7-2
d_call: TRBD1
clone_size: NA
cdr3_aa: CASSLEAHRGSPLHF

j_call: TRBJ1-1
v_call: TRBV4-1
d_call: TRBD1
clone_size: few
cdr3_aa: CASSARGLISEAFF

j_call: TRBJ1-1
v_call: TRBV9
d_call: NA
clone_size: few
cdr3_aa: CASSTGGVNEAFF

j_call: TRBJ1-5
v_call: TRBV27
d_call: NA
clone_size: few
cdr3_aa: CASSLSRAANSNQPQHF

j_call: TRBJ2-1
v_call: TRBV6-5
d_call: TRBD2
clone_size: NA
cdr3_aa: CASSYSVLAGGVSLDEQFF

j_call: TRBJ2-1
v_call: TRBV27
d_call: NA
clone_size: few
cdr3_aa: CASGRQRTYNEQFF

j_call: TRBJ1-1
v_call: TRBV4-3
d_call: NA
clone_size: NA
cdr3_aa: CASSQGWTTDTEAFF

j_call: TRBJ1-1
v_call: TRBV19
d_call: NA
clone_size: few
cdr3_aa: CASSMGTLPRAEAFF

j_call: TRBJ1-2
v_call: TRBV7-9
d_call: NA
clone_size: few
cdr3_aa: CASSSRTPNYGYTF

j_call: TRBJ2-5
v_call: TRBV6-1
d_call: NA
clone_size: NA
cdr3_aa: CASEGGETQYF

j_call: TRBJ2-1
v_call: TRBV7-2
d_call: NA
clone_size: many
cdr3_aa: CASSYGTEQFF

j_call: TRBJ2-7
v_call: TRBV28
d_call: TRBD1
clone_size: few
cdr3_aa: CASSLWQGASYEQYF

j_call: TRBJ2-1
v_call: TRBV9
d_call: NA
clone_size: few
cdr3_aa: CASSVGQNEQFF

j_call: TRBJ2-3
v_call: TRBV7-2
d_call: NA
clone_size: few
cdr3_aa: CASSSFWGVTDTQYF

j_call: TRBJ1-6
v_call: TRBV7-9
d_call: TRBD1
clone_size: NA
cdr3_aa: CASSSGTGGSPLHF

j_call: TRBJ2-5
v_call: TRBV20-1
d_call: TRBD2
clone_size: few
cdr3_aa: CSARTSGSPYQETQYF